This passage covers 2 T cell receptor beta chains from one sample sequenced in a study of PD-L1 blockade in urothelial cancer. Method: immunoSEQ multiplex PCR; TCRdb's copy keeps in-frame clones and lacks some. This sample yields 25,000 to 30,000 clones, of which about 87% are seen a single time; around 2.9% belongs to the top ten. Sample: PBMCs, taken around atezolizumab (anti-PD-L1) treatment. The source is a man aged 50 or older with urothelial cancer.

This chain joins TRBV6-5 and TRBJ2-2; 7 positions match TRBD2. In germline, CDR1 is MNHEY, CDR2 SVGAGI. CDR3 length equals 16 residues. V shed 1 base and J 1 base; nucleotides not matched to a gene: 3. The CDR3, as DNA: TGTGCCAGCAGTTACTTGGCTAGCGGGAACACCGGGGAGCTGTTTTTT. Residues: CASSYLASGNTGELFF.

There are a few counts of this clone. This chain uses TRBV9 with TRBJ1-3, with a tentative D call TRBD1 (5 bases). Trimming removed 3 bases at V and 1 base at J, with 8 bases between. Germline loops: CDR1 SGDLS, CDR2 YYNGEE. This CDR3 region has 14 residues. CDR3: CASSAGTSGNTIYF. CDR3 DNA: TGTGCCAGCAGCGCCGGGACTTCTGGAAACACCATATATTTT.